The source of this TCR beta chain is a study of blood T cells in healthy people across ages. The V gene's germline CDR1 is MGHRA and CDR2 YSYEKL. The CDR3 runs 16 residues. V lost 0 bases and J 2 bases, leaving 11 bases between the germline ends. Using a J-beta primer mix together with a sample-barcoded 5' primer, a second PCR was run for about 7 to 12 cycles. Researchers report that each sample yielded at least 3 million CDR3-containing paired-end reads. In TCRdb, the 5' RACE reads were re-called with MiXCR into one record per CDR3 protein. The sample lists some 760,000 distinct CDR3 sequences, roughly 25% occurring once. Another study also made use of these data, one on T cells of mothers and their children. From that report: In this cohort, donors were a few healthy Caucasian mothers plus their six children. In related and unrelated pairs alike, thymic selection shapes TCR recombination output, with inherited differences minor.

The clonotype comes from a boy younger than 18 in good health. The sequencing sample was made of blood. The chain couples TRBV4-1 to TRBJ1-5; no reliable D call. Here the CDR3 reads CASSQDAGFGNQPQHF. The CDR3 DNA sequence: TGCGCCAGCAGCCAAGATGCCGGGTTTGGCAATCAGCCCCAGCATTTT.